The 29 T cell receptor beta chains presented below share a single source sample, sequenced in a study of T cell clones after liver transplantation. The protocol was immunoSEQ multiplex PCR, while the TCRdb copy is restricted to in-frame clones and leaves out a portion. The data contain tens of thousands of clones, approximately 82% of them seen just once; the ten biggest clones take up 2.8%. Sequenced here: CD4+ T cells from blood, sampled at the 22-month timepoint. The receptors derive from a human patient who received a liver transplant. Some T cells may trace back to the graft donor.

This sequence joins TRBV7-9 and TRBJ2-7; TRBD1 might be the D (6 bases). The V end lost 8 bases, the J end lost 4 bases, and 12 bases lay between the germline ends. This CDR3 has 12 residues. Germline V gene sequence: CDR1 SEHNR, CDR2 FQNEAQ (reference sequence). CDR3 bases: TGTGCCAGCGCCAGGGGTGTGTACGAGCAGTACTTC. Residues: CASARGVYEQYF.

CDR3 amino acids: CASSFPAGQSNQPQHF. In DNA, the CDR3 is TGTGCCAGCAGTTTCCCTGCCGGACAGAGCAATCAGCCCCAGCATTTT. The chain carries TRBV28 and TRBJ1-5; D might be TRBD1 (6 bases). CDR1 and CDR2 from the germline V gene are MDHEN and SYDVKM. This CDR3 comprises 16 residues. Deletions cut 3 bases from V and 1 base from J, with 13 bases between.

The chain combines TRBV12-5 with TRBJ2-1; D gene unclear. V lost 3 bases and J lost 6, with 3 bases in between. Germline CDR1 reads LGHNT; CDR2 reads FRNRAP. This CDR3 region has 11 residues. The CDR3 bases are TGTGCTAGTGGTTTCCGCAATGAGCAGTTCTTC. Translating gives CASGFRNEQFF.

The V and J genes are TRBV5-1 and TRBJ1-1; D remains unclear. Deletions cut 4 bases from V and 4 bases from J, with 17 bases between. This CDR3 has 15 residues. Germline CDR1 and CDR2: SGHRS and YFSETQ. CDR3 residues: CASSKTVEDGTEAFF. In DNA, the CDR3 is TGCGCCAGCAGCAAAACCGTCGAGGATGGCACTGAAGCTTTCTTT.

The J gene is TRBJ1-6, the V gene TRBV27, with TRBD1 matching over 7 bases. Losses at the gene ends were 5 bases for V and 12 bases for J; bases not matched to a gene: 4. CDR1 is MNHEY and CDR2 is SMNVEV in the germline V gene (reference sequence). The CDR3 has 12 amino acids. The DNA for the CDR3 is TGTGCCAGCAGTAACCGGGACAGACCCCTCCACTTT. Its translation: CASSNRDRPLHF.

CDR3 residues: CASSVGRQGTGELFF. The CDR3 nucleotides read TGTGCCAGCAGCGTCGGGAGACAGGGCACCGGGGAGCTGTTTTTT. This rearrangement joins TRBV9 to TRBJ2-2, with a weak D call TRBD1 (7 bases). The CDR3 contains 15 residues. The V end lost 2 bases, the J end lost 4 bases, and 12 bases lay between the germline ends. Germline V gives CDR1 SGDLS, CDR2 YYNGEE.

The rearrangement links TRBV29-1 to TRBJ2-1; D may correspond to TRBD1 or TRBD2 (5 bases each). The CDR3 has 14 residues. Germline lookup yields CDR1 SQVTM and CDR2 ANQGSEA. V lost 6 bases and J 4 bases, leaving 16 bases between the germline ends. CDR3 sequence (DNA): TGCAGCGTCCTAAGAGGGGTCCGTTACAATGAGCAGTTCTTC. Encoded protein: CSVLRGVRYNEQFF.

The chain uses TRBV5-4 and TRBJ2-3; 8 bases map to TRBD2. Germline CDR1 is SGHNT and CDR2 is YYREEE (reference sequence). The CDR3 sequence is 13 residues long. V lost 3 bases, J lost 6 bases, and 3 bases stayed unmatched. This chain's CDR3 is CASSYPGGDTQYF. CDR3 sequence (DNA): TGTGCCAGCAGCTACCCGGGGGGGGATACGCAGTATTTT.

This chain joins TRBV29-1 and TRBJ2-2, with 9 bases aligning to TRBD1. There are 15 residues in the CDR3. With V trimmed by 5 bases and J by 0 bases, 4 bases remained unmatched. Germline CDR1 is SQVTM and CDR2 is ANQGSEA. The DNA for the CDR3 is TGCAGCGTTAAACAGGGGGCTACGAACACCGGGGAGCTGTTTTTT. Amino acid sequence: CSVKQGATNTGELFF.

The chain has TRBV7-2 and TRBJ1-6, with D possibly matching TRBD1 (6 bases). V was shortened by 8 bases and J by 10 bases, with 15 bases between the two germline ends. The CDR3 runs 13 residues. Germline values: CDR1 SGHTA, CDR2 FQGNSA. CDR3 amino acids: CASSETGNSPLHF. CDR3 sequence (DNA): TGTGCCAGCTCAGAGACAGGCAACTCACCCCTCCACTTT.

This clone was seen a handful of times. The rearrangement links TRBV7-2 to TRBJ2-2; 14 nucleotides align to TRBD2. CDR3 length equals 17 residues. Germline CDR1 and CDR2: SGHTA and FQGNSA. After removal of 1 base from V and 8 bases from J, the junction contained 6 bases not matched to a gene. CDR3 region: CASSLGGTSGRTGELFF. The CDR3 bases are TGTGCCAGCAGCTTAGGAGGGACTAGCGGGAGAACTGGGGAGCTGTTTTTT.

The gene calls are TRBV9 and TRBJ2-2; 9 bases map to TRBD2. This CDR3 comprises 17 residues. J gave up 0 bases and V 4 bases, and 7 bases lay outside the gene matches. Germline CDR1 and CDR2: SGDLS and YYNGEE. The CDR3 here is CASSSRGLASNTGELFF. For the CDR3, the DNA is TGTGCCAGCAGCTCCAGGGGACTAGCTTCGAACACCGGGGAGCTGTTTTTT.

The CDR3 region is CASSQAFGYSNQPQHF. CDR3 in DNA: TGCGCCAGCAGCCAAGCGTTCGGTTATAGCAATCAGCCCCAGCATTTT. The V call is TRBV4-3, the J call TRBJ1-5; D remains ambiguous. V lost 1 base and J 0 bases, leaving 10 bases between the germline ends. This CDR3 is 16 amino acids long. CDR1 and CDR2 (germline): LGHNA, YSLEER.

The chain carries TRBV6-5 and TRBJ2-2; tentative D call: TRBD1 (6 bases). V was cut by 8 bases and J by 4 bases, with 11 bases left in between. This CDR3 spans 13 amino acids. CDR1 and CDR2 from the germline V gene are MNHEY and SVGAGI. The chain's CDR3 is CASQKGVTGELFF. DNA of the CDR3: TGTGCCAGCCAAAAGGGGGTCACCGGGGAGCTGTTTTTT.

V is TRBV7-6 and J is TRBJ2-3; the D is unclear. The CDR3 has 12 residues. Trimming took 3 bases from V and 5 from J, leaving 6 bases between them. CDR1 is SGHVS, CDR2 FNYEAQ, per germline. The CDR3 loop is CASSLLRDTQYF. CDR3 nucleotide sequence: TGTGCCAGCAGCTTGCTACGAGATACGCAGTATTTT.

This chain connects TRBV7-2 to TRBJ2-2; D gene uncertain. V lost 0 bases to trimming and J lost 6 bases, with 11 bases between them. The CDR3 sequence is 15 residues long. Germline V gives CDR1 SGHTA, CDR2 FQGNSA. The CDR3 loop reads CASSLAPSLAGELFF. Here the CDR3 DNA reads TGTGCCAGCAGCTTAGCCCCCAGTCTAGCCGGGGAGCTGTTTTTT.

The genes are TRBV7-7 and TRBJ2-3, with D maybe TRBD1 (6 bases). This CDR3 has 13 residues. Per the germline V gene, CDR1 is SSHAT and CDR2 is FNYEAQ (reference sequence). V shed 5 bases and J shed 2 bases, with 8 bases lying between them. The CDR3 bases are TGTGCCAGCAGCCGGGACATCACAGATACGCAGTATTTT. This gives the protein CASSRDITDTQYF.

CDR3 sequence (DNA): TGTGCTAGTGGGTCGGGTGTGGATGGCTACACCTTC. Protein product: CASGSGVDGYTF. The chain employs TRBV12-5 and TRBJ1-2; no clear D. The length of the CDR3 is 12 residues. Trimming stripped 6 bases from V and 6 bases from J, with 11 bases between. CDR1 LGHNT and CDR2 FRNRAP come from the germline V gene.

The gene calls are TRBV2 and TRBJ2-5, with TRBD2 identical over 16 bases. V shed 5 bases and J 4 bases; nucleotides not matched to a gene: 4. The CDR3 runs 16 residues. Germline CDR1 is SNHLY and CDR2 is FYNNEI. CDR3 nucleotides: TGTGCCAGCAGTAAGGGACTAGCGGGAGGGGGAGAGACCCAGTACTTC. Translation gives CASSKGLAGGGETQYF.

The chain has TRBV6-1 and TRBJ2-7, with D possibly TRBD1 on 5 matching bases. Between the trimmed V and J ends, which lost 2 bases and 2 bases, there was a span of 13 bases. Germline loops: CDR1 MNHNS, CDR2 SASEGT. CDR3 size: 15 residues. The DNA for the CDR3 is TGTGCCAGCAGTGAAAGAGGCCCAGGGCCCTACGAGCAGTACTTC. Its protein product is CASSERGPGPYEQYF.

The CDR3 here is CASEPPGTGANEQFF. The CDR3 DNA reads TGCGCCAGTGAGCCTCCCGGGACAGGGGCTAATGAGCAGTTCTTC. The V call is TRBV10-1, the J call TRBJ2-1; 10 nucleotides line up with TRBD1. Germline V CDR1 and CDR2: WNHNN, SYGVQD (reference sequence). The CDR3 contains 15 residues. Unmatched junction bases numbered 12, after V lost 9 bases and J lost 7 bases.

This chain connects TRBV7-9 to TRBJ1-4; the D is unclear. CDR1 and CDR2 (germline): SEHNR, FQNEAQ (reference sequence). Trimming removed 5 bases at V and 0 bases at J, with 13 bases between. The CDR3 spans 16 residues. CDR3 DNA: TGTGCCAGCAGCCCACCCAGGACTGCAACTAATGAAAAACTGTTTTTT. Translated, it gives CASSPPRTATNEKLFF.

This clone was seen only once. The rearrangement links TRBV5-4 to TRBJ1-6; D remains ambiguous. The CDR3 is 14 amino acids. V gave up 2 bases and J gave up 9 bases, with 12 bases separating them. Looked up from germline, CDR1 is SGHNT and CDR2 is YYREEE (reference sequence). CDR3 loop: CASSFPRQGSPLHF. The CDR3 nucleotides read TGTGCCAGCAGCTTTCCGAGGCAAGGTTCACCCCTCCACTTT.

The V call is TRBV5-4, the J call TRBJ1-4, with D hard to call. V dropped 0 bases and J dropped 13 bases, with 10 bases sitting between them. Germline lookup yields CDR1 SGHNT and CDR2 YYREEE (reference sequence). The CDR3 extends over 12 amino acids. This CDR3 reads CASSLGGRGLFF. Written as DNA, the CDR3 is TGTGCCAGCAGCTTGGGAGGACGCGGACTGTTTTTT. Looking up the rest from reference TRBV5-4 and TRBJ1-4 gives the full variable domain: ETGVTQSPTHLIKTRGQQVTLRCSSQSGHNTVSWYQQALGQGPQFIFQYYREEENGRGNFPPRFSGLQFPNYSSELNVNALELDDSALYLCASSLGGRGLFFGSGTQLSVL.

The chain recombines TRBV19 with TRBJ2-5; no clear D. V lost 5 bases and J lost 7, with 14 bases in between. Germline CDR1 LNHDA, CDR2 SQIVND (reference sequence). This CDR3 has 13 amino acids. The CDR3: CASSLMVFGTQYF. CDR3 coding DNA: TGTGCCAGTAGTTTAATGGTGTTTGGGACCCAGTACTTC.

The chain couples TRBV10-3 to TRBJ1-5; possibly TRBD1 for D (5 bases). The CDR3 loop spans 15 amino acids. CDR1 is ENHRY, CDR2 SYGVKD, per germline. With 10 bases removed from V and 2 bases from J, the gap between germline ends came to 18 bases. This CDR3 reads CATGRGGEGNQPQHF. In DNA, the CDR3 is TGTGCCACAGGTAGGGGTGGGGAGGGCAATCAGCCCCAGCATTTT.

The chain is built from TRBV18 and TRBJ2-7; 7 bases line up with TRBD2. This CDR3 is built from 14 residues. V dropped 0 bases and J dropped 5; count of bases not matched to a gene: 4. Per the germline V gene, CDR1 is KGHSH and CDR2 is LQKENI. The CDR3: CASSPPFGGDEQYF. The CDR3 nucleotides are TGTGCCAGCTCACCACCGTTTGGGGGGGACGAGCAGTACTTC.

For this clone: One end of the junction is discordant with germline, which a read error may explain. This sequence joins TRBV7-7 and TRBJ2-2, with D possibly being TRBD1 or TRBD2 (5 bases each). Germline CDR1 is SSHAT and CDR2 is FNYEAQ (reference sequence). CDR3 length: 17 residues. This chain's CDR3 is CASSLAGDPLDTGELFF. The CDR3 DNA is TGTGCTAGCAGCTTAGCCGGGGACCCTTTGGACACCGGGGAGCTGTTTTTT.

The V gene is TRBV7-2, the J gene TRBJ2-1; a possible D gene is TRBD2 (6 bases). V lost 5 bases and J lost 4, with 9 bases in between. This CDR3 is built from 13 residues. Per germline, CDR1 SGHTA and CDR2 FQGNSA. CDR3 bases: TGTGCCAGCAGCCCGGGGGTTTACAATGAGCAGTTCTTC. The encoded protein is CASSPGVYNEQFF.